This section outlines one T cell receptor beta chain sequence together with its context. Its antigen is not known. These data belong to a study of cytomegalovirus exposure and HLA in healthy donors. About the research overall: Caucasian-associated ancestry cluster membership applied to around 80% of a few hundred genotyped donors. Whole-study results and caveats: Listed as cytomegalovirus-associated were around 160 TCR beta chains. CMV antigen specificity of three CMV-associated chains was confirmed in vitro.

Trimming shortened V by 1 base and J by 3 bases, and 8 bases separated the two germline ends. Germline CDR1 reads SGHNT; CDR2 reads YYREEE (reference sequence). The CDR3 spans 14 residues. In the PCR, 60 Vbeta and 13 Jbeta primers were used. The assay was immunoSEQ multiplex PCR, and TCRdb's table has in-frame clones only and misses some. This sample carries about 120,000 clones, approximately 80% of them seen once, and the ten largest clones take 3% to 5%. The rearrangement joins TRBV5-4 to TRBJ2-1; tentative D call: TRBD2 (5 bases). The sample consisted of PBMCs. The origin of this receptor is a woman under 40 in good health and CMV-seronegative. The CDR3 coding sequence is TGTGCCAGCAGCTTGCCGGGGAGCTACAATGAGCAGTTCTTC. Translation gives CASSLPGSYNEQFF.